These 8 T cell receptor beta chains were all obtained from the same sample, sequenced in a study of blood T cell repertoires in COVID-19. Profiled with immunoSEQ multiplex PCR; TCRdb holds only in-frame clones, not every one. The sample lists more than 40,000 clones, 70% to 85% occurring once. The sequenced sample consisted of peripheral blood. The receptors were sampled from a man aged 50-59 years with active COVID-19.

This chain uses TRBV28 with TRBJ2-7; D not certain. Trimming cost V 8 bases and J 2 bases, with 16 bases left between them. The CDR3 contains 14 residues. Germline V gene data show CDR1 as MDHEN and CDR2 as SYDVKM. The CDR3 reads CASSFSASAYEQYF. The CDR3, as DNA: TGTGCCAGCTCATTTTCCGCGTCGGCCTACGAGCAGTACTTC.

This rearrangement joins TRBV2 to TRBJ2-2; 7 nucleotides match TRBD1. CDR1 and CDR2 from the germline V gene are SNHLY and FYNNEI. This CDR3 region has 14 residues. V was pared by 5 bases and J by 0 bases, with 0 bases of the junction left unmatched. The CDR3 sequence: CASSRGPNTGELFF. The CDR3 coding sequence is TGTGCCAGCAGTAGGGGGCCGAACACCGGGGAGCTGTTTTTT. Filled out from reference TRBV2 and TRBJ2-2, the complete variable domain reads EPEVTQTPSHQVTQMGQEVILRCVPISNHLYFYWYRQILGQKVEFLVSFYNNEISEKSEIFDDQFSVERPDGSNFTLKIRSTKLEDSAMYFCASSRGPNTGELFFGEGSRLTVL.

This clone has a handful of counts. The chain combines TRBV4-1 with TRBJ2-1; TRBD2 might be the D (6 bases). Germline assignment: CDR1 MGHRA and CDR2 YSYEKL. This CDR3 has 13 residues. The V gene lost 3 bases and the J gene lost 6 bases, with 9 bases spanning the gap. The CDR3: CASSHLSGNEQFF. The CDR3 nucleotides read TGCGCCAGCAGCCACCTTAGCGGCAATGAGCAGTTCTTC.

The rearrangement joins TRBV27 to TRBJ1-6, with D possibly being TRBD1 (6 bases). Germline CDR1 and CDR2: MNHEY and SMNVEV (reference sequence). The CDR3 consists of 12 residues. V was trimmed by 6 bases and J by 9 bases, leaving 9 bases between them. Here the CDR3 DNA reads TGTGCCAGCAGCACAGGGCCTTCACCCCTCCACTTT. Protein sequence: CASSTGPSPLHF.

This chain links TRBV7-9 with TRBJ2-1, with D hard to call. The CDR3 extends over 15 amino acids. CDR1 SEHNR and CDR2 FQNEAQ come from the germline V gene (reference sequence). The V end was cut by 5 bases, the J end by 3 bases, with 14 bases between. The CDR3 sequence is CASSRATRDYNEQFF. The CDR3, as DNA: TGTGCCAGCAGCCGCGCAACTCGAGACTACAATGAGCAGTTCTTC.

This chain connects TRBV29-1 to TRBJ2-7; TRBD2 aligns across 7 bases. The germline CDR1 and CDR2 sequences are SQVTM and ANQGSEA. The ends lost 7 bases at V and 3 bases at J; junction bases unmatched: 6. The CDR3 covers 12 residues. The CDR3 DNA follows: TGCAGCGCGACTAGCTCCCTCTACGAGCAGTACTTC. It translates to CSATSSLYEQYF.

The chain's CDR3 is CASSISDYGYTF. In nucleotides, the CDR3 is TGTGCCAGTAGTATATCCGACTATGGCTACACCTTC. The V gene is TRBV19, the J gene TRBJ1-2; D is unclear. This CDR3 spans 12 amino acids. Per germline, CDR1 LNHDA and CDR2 SQIVND (reference sequence). V lost 2 bases, J lost 3 bases, and 4 bases lay in between.

J is TRBJ1-3 and V is TRBV10-3, with D possibly matching TRBD1 (5 bases). Trimming cost V 0 bases and J 4 bases, with 10 bases left between them. The CDR3 has 15 amino acids. Germline V gene sequence: CDR1 ENHRY, CDR2 SYGVKD. DNA for the CDR3: TGTGCCATCAGTGAGTCGAAGGGGCCCGGAAACACCATATATTTT. This sequence encodes CAISESKGPGNTIYF.